This T cell receptor beta chain emerged from a study of cytomegalovirus exposure and HLA in healthy donors. This CDR3 region has 12 residues. Per germline, CDR1 GTSNPN and CDR2 SVGIG (reference sequence). With V trimmed by 2 bases and J by 13 bases, 7 bases remained unmatched. PCR used 60 Vbeta primers and 13 Jbeta primers. Sequencing was performed with immunoSEQ multiplex PCR; in TCRdb, only in-frame clones are kept and a portion is missing. Here the sample spans 200,000 to 250,000 clones, over 60% being singletons. Sample: PBMCs. The receptor's source is a man younger than 35 in good health and CMV-seronegative. This chain connects TRBV30 to TRBJ2-1; 8 bases align to TRBD2. As DNA, the CDR3 is TGTGCCTGGAGTCGATTAGCGGGAAATCAGTTCTTC. The encoded protein is CAWSRLAGNQFF.